These 19 T cell receptor beta chains came from one sample sequenced in a study of T cell responses to AZD1222 COVID-19 vaccine. Assay used: immunoSEQ multiplex PCR; TCRdb lists only in-frame clones, some missing. Of approximately 73,000 clones detected, around 83% appear once; the ten largest clones hold more than 8.5%. Sequenced here: peripheral blood, sampled on day 0 of AZD1222 vaccination. The receptors were gathered from an adult in good health.

The chain employs TRBV30 and TRBJ2-3; no firm D call. The CDR3 runs to 12 residues. V was cut by 2 bases and J by 5 bases, with 8 bases left in between. Germline lookup yields CDR1 GTSNPN and CDR2 SVGIG (reference sequence). CDR3 residues: CAWSWMGDTQYF. DNA for the CDR3: TGTGCCTGGAGTTGGATGGGAGATACGCAGTATTTT.

V usage is TRBV5-4 and J usage is TRBJ1-2; 7 positions match TRBD1. The junction had 7 bases not matched to a gene; V was cut back by 4 bases and J by 4 bases. The V gene's germline CDR1 is SGHNT and CDR2 YYREEE (reference sequence). CDR3 length equals 14 residues. The CDR3 region is CASSPGQALYGYTF. For the CDR3, the DNA is TGTGCCAGCAGCCCTGGACAGGCCCTCTATGGCTACACCTTC.

The chain links TRBV11-2 to TRBJ1-1, with D hard to call. The CDR3 is made up of 13 amino acids. Between the trimmed V and J ends, which lost 6 bases and 0 bases, there was a span of 8 bases. From germline, CDR1 is SGHAT and CDR2 FQNNGV. The DNA of the CDR3 is TGTGCCAGCAGGTTTAACATGAACACTGAAGCTTTCTTT. Its translation: CASRFNMNTEAFF. The full variable domain, completed using reference TRBV11-2 and TRBJ1-1, is EAGVAQSPRYKIIEKRQSVAFWCNPISGHATLYWYQQILGQGPKLLIQFQNNGVVDDSQLPKDRFSAERLKGVDSTLKIQPAKLEDSAVYLCASRFNMNTEAFFGQGTRLTVV.

In its sample, this clone was seen once. The chain carries TRBV5-6 and TRBJ1-6; possible D gene TRBD1, 6 bases. Trimming removed 0 bases from V and 7 bases from J, with 8 bases in between. The CDR3 totals 14 residues. CDR1 is SGHDT and CDR2 is YYEEEE in the germline V gene. Written as DNA, the CDR3 is TGTGCCAGCAGCTTGGGACAGGAGAATTCACCCCTCCACTTT. This codes for CASSLGQENSPLHF.

The J gene is TRBJ1-2, the V gene TRBV5-4; weak D call: TRBD1 (6 bases). Germline V lookup: CDR1 SGHNT, CDR2 YYREEE (reference sequence). The CDR3 is made up of 12 amino acids. Trimming took off 4 bases at V and 6 bases at J, with 10 bases between the two ends. CDR3 bases: TGTGCCAGCAGCGTACAGGGTAATGGCTACACCTTC. It translates to CASSVQGNGYTF.

This clone was detected only once. J is TRBJ2-1 and V is TRBV29-1; D gene uncertain. Looked up from germline, CDR1 is SQVTM and CDR2 is ANQGSEA. This CDR3 spans 12 amino acids. V was trimmed by 4 bases and J by 3 bases, leaving 7 bases between them. The DNA for the CDR3 is TGCAGCGTTGGGGAAGTCTACAATGAGCAGTTCTTC. Amino acid sequence: CSVGEVYNEQFF.

The V call is TRBV6-1, the J call TRBJ1-5; TRBD1 matches at 7 bases. This CDR3 is built from 15 residues. The ends lost 1 base at V and 10 bases at J; junction bases unmatched: 10. Germline loops: CDR1 MNHNS, CDR2 SASEGT. The CDR3 DNA follows: TGTGCCAGCAGTGAAGGACAGGGACCGAGGGGACCCCAGCATTTT. As protein: CASSEGQGPRGPQHF.

With respect to this clone: Other DNA variants within this sample encode the same CDR3. The CDR3 DNA follows: TGTGCCAGCAGCCCCACGGGAGCAACGAACACTGAAGCTTTCTTT. It codes for CASSPTGATNTEAFF. This chain joins TRBV9 and TRBJ1-1; D is unresolved. V dropped 4 bases and J dropped 1 base, with 14 bases sitting between them. From germline, CDR1 is SGDLS and CDR2 YYNGEE. This CDR3 comprises 15 residues.

This clone has only one observation. This sequence joins TRBV6-6 and TRBJ2-2; a possible D gene is TRBD2 (5 bases). The germline gives CDR1 MNHNY, CDR2 SVGAGI (reference sequence). Trimming shortened V by 6 bases and J by 7 bases, and 15 bases separated the two germline ends. The CDR3 sequence is 14 residues long. The CDR3, as DNA: TGTGCCAGCAGGGACGGGGTGGTTGGCGGGGAGCTGTTTTTT. Amino acid sequence: CASRDGVVGGELFF.

CDR3 amino acids: CASSFRQGAGELFF. For the CDR3, the DNA is TGTGCCAGCAGCTTCCGACAGGGCGCCGGGGAGCTGTTTTTT. The genes are TRBV7-2 and TRBJ2-2; 7 bases map to TRBD1. The CDR3 covers 14 residues. The germline V gene has CDR1 SGHTA and CDR2 FQGNSA. V shed 3 bases and J 6 bases; nucleotides not matched to a gene: 4.

The CDR3 coding sequence is TGTGCCAGCAGTCGGACTAGAGTTGAGCAGTTCTTC. Protein sequence: CASSRTRVEQFF. J is TRBJ2-1 and V is TRBV11-1, with 7 bases matching TRBD2. The V segment lost 6 bases and the J segment 9 bases; nucleotides outside the gene matches: 5. The CDR3 contains 12 residues. In germline, CDR1 is SGHAT, CDR2 FQDESV (reference sequence).

This clone was seen a few times. V and J are TRBV18 and TRBJ1-1; D ambiguous. CDR1 and CDR2 from the germline V gene are KGHSH and LQKENI. Trimming removed 0 bases from V and 1 base from J, with 3 bases in between. The CDR3 runs 13 residues. The CDR3 DNA reads TGTGCCAGCTCACCACCGGGGAACACTGAAGCTTTCTTT. This encodes CASSPPGNTEAFF. Looking up the rest from reference TRBV18 and TRBJ1-1 gives the full variable domain: NAGVMQNPRHLVRRRGQEARLRCSPMKGHSHVYWYRQLPEEGLKFMVYLQKENIIDESGMPKERFSAEFPKEGPSILRIQQVVRGDSAAYFCASSPPGNTEAFFGQGTRLTVV.

This chain joins TRBV10-1 and TRBJ2-3, with 8 nucleotides matching TRBD1. Germline V gives CDR1 WNHNN, CDR2 SYGVQD (reference sequence). This CDR3 has 15 residues. V trimming: 6 bases; J trimming: 2 bases; junction bases outside the gene matches: 7. CDR3 amino acids: CASSGGQGNTDTQYF. CDR3 DNA: TGCGCCAGCAGCGGTGGACAGGGAAACACAGATACGCAGTATTTT.

This clone occurred a few times. This chain links TRBV7-2 with TRBJ2-7; TRBD2 might be the D (5 bases). Per germline, CDR1 SGHTA and CDR2 FQGNSA. The ends were cut back, 5 bases at V and 0 bases at J, with 11 bases in the middle. This CDR3 is 14 amino acids long. The CDR3 region is CASSPSGNSYEQYF. The CDR3, as DNA: TGTGCCAGCAGCCCCTCCGGGAACTCCTACGAGCAGTACTTC.

This chain links TRBV19 with TRBJ2-5; 7 bases are a match to TRBD1. V was clipped by 6 bases and J by 6 bases; unmatched bases: 7. The germline CDR1 and CDR2 sequences are LNHDA and SQIVND (reference sequence). CDR3 length equals 13 residues. The CDR3 is CASSIGQAKTQYF. The CDR3 region has the DNA TGTGCCAGTAGCATCGGACAGGCGAAGACCCAGTACTTC.

The V gene is TRBV10-3, the J gene TRBJ1-6; 8 bases agree with TRBD1. This CDR3 is 14 amino acids long. Per germline, CDR1 ENHRY and CDR2 SYGVKD. V lost 6 bases to trimming and J lost 12 bases; unmatched junction nucleotides: 10. CDR3 region: CAIRDDRGFGPLHF. CDR3 nucleotides: TGTGCCATCAGGGACGACAGGGGATTTGGACCCCTCCACTTT.

The V call is TRBV18, the J call TRBJ1-6, with a tentative D call TRBD1 (5 bases). CDR1 is KGHSH and CDR2 is LQKENI in the germline V gene. The CDR3 is made up of 15 amino acids. Trimming took 6 bases from V and 10 from J, leaving 19 bases between them. As DNA, the CDR3 is TGTGCCAGCTCCCCTCTTTTCGGACGGGACTCACCCCTCCACTTT. This codes for CASSPLFGRDSPLHF.

Notes on this clone: The same CDR3 also results from other DNA sequences found in this sample. V and J are TRBV6-5 and TRBJ1-2; D gene unclear. The CDR3 extends over 13 amino acids. The V end lost 0 bases, the J end lost 8 bases, and 10 bases lay between the germline ends. Germline V lookup: CDR1 MNHEY, CDR2 SVGAGI. This CDR3 reads CASSYSRGRGYTF. CDR3 coding DNA: TGTGCCAGCAGTTACTCGAGAGGTCGGGGCTACACCTTC.

The V call is TRBV4-1, the J call TRBJ1-4; 10 positions agree with TRBD1. From germline, CDR1 is MGHRA and CDR2 YSYEKL. V gave up 3 bases and J gave up 7 bases; unmatched junction bases: 8. This CDR3 spans 16 amino acids. CDR3 nucleotide sequence: TGCGCCAGCAGCCAGCCCAGACAGGGGGCAGGTGAAAAACTGTTTTTT. Protein sequence: CASSQPRQGAGEKLFF.